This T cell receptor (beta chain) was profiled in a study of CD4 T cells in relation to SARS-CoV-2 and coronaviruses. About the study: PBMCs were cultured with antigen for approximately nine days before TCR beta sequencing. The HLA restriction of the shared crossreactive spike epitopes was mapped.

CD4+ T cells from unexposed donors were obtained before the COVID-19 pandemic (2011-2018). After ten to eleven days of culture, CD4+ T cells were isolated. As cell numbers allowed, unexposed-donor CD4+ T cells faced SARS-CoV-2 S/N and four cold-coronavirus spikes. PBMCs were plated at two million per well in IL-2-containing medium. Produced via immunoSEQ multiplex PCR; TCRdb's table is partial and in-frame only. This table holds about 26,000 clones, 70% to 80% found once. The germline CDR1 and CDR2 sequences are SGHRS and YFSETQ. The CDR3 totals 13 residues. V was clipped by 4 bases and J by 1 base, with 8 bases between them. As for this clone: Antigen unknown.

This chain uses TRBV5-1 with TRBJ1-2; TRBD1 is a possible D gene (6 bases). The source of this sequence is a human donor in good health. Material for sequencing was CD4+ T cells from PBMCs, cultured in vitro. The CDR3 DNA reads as TGCGCCAGCAGCGTGGACAGTAACTATGGCTACACCTTC. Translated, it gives CASSVDSNYGYTF.